This T cell receptor beta chain is from a study of blood T cell repertoires in COVID-19. Looking at the study overall: The samples span acute and convalescent COVID-19 from the United States, Italy and Spain. Nucleic acid was either cDNA or gDNA, and it came from T cells, B-cell-depleted T cells, or PBMCs.

Between the trimmed V and J ends, which lost 2 bases and 6 bases, there was a span of 14 bases. Germline values: CDR1 MDHEN, CDR2 SYDVKM. This CDR3 spans 14 amino acids. Data came from immunoSEQ multiplex PCR; TCRdb stores just in-frame clones and leaves some out. The table lists 80,000 to 100,000 clones, 74% of them singletons. The clonotype originates from a man in his sixties or seventies with COVID-19, enrolled during active disease. The V and J genes are TRBV28 and TRBJ2-7; D gene unclear. The source material was peripheral blood. The CDR3 DNA follows: TGTGCCAGCAGTTTAGGCGGCTCTAAAGCCGAGCAGTACTTC. This sequence encodes CASSLGGSKAEQYF.